This TCR beta chain was sequenced in a study of tumor-infiltrating lymphocytes in primary liver carcinoma (dated by TCRdb to about 2017). For the wider study: Of the five patients (three men and two women, aged 30 to 69 years), four had hepatocellular carcinoma and one had combined HCC and intrahepatic cholangiocarcinoma. Across five regions of each liver tumor, along with adjacent normal tissue and blood, the study brought together TCRbeta repertoire sequencing, expression microarrays and whole-exome sequencing. Agilent mRNA microarray profiling was performed on the approximately 26 tumor region samples to relate TCRbeta repertoire diversity to the local molecular phenotype. The tumors of the five patients were staged as T1-T3 N0M0, with maximum diameters ranging from about 4 to 10 cm. Each sample produced roughly 3.65 to 8 million productive TCRbeta reads, and read depth showed no significant difference between tissue types. TCRbeta repertoire sequencing covered about 35 specimens from 5 patients: 25 or so tumor regions, 5 adjacent noncancerous liver tissues and 5 peripheral blood samples. Technical replicate repertoires showed high reproducibility, with mean shared-clone rates around 0.9 and correlation coefficients above 0.95.

About this clonotype: Its antigen has not been determined. A much larger clone sits a single nucleotide away, making a read error possible.

Total RNA and DNA were co-extracted without cell sorting from around 20-30 mg of bulk tissue using the AllPrep DNA/RNA mini kit. Between late 2015 and March 2016, roughly 5 patients in China with histopathologically diagnosed primary liver carcinoma had their tumors surgically resected. Patients had chronic HBV infection and were treatment-naive at sampling. Each tumor was sampled at five spatially separated regions: the tumor centre plus the superior, inferior, left-lateral and right-lateral poles. According to histology, viable tumor cells made up more than 80% of every tumor sample. Each fresh piece of tumor and adjacent tissue was cut in two, with one half stored in RNAlater at -80 degrees C and the other half sent for histology. The CDR3 runs 13 amino acids, cysteine and phenylalanine included. Here the CDR3 DNA is all that survives: 39 bases in frame from base 1. CDR1 ENHRY and CDR2 SYGVKD were looked up in the germline V gene.

Paper-wide results and their limitations: Consistent with antigen-driven expansion, pairs of tumor regions showed higher repertoire overlap (mean about 36%) than either tumor-adjacent pairs (approximately 17%) or tumor-blood pairs (about 15%). Only about 7.5-25% of top clones were present in all five regions of a tumor, suggesting spatial heterogeneity of tumor-infiltrating T cells. Only the TCR beta chain was sequenced, which likely underestimates true repertoire diversity because unpaired alpha chains were not captured. Since the samples were bulk and unsorted, there was no way to compare CD4+ and CD8+ T cell repertoires. The top 250 clones made up a significantly larger repertoire fraction in tumors than in blood (p = 0.039). Only 4 or 5 patients were included in the study, and the authors note that the findings should be validated in a larger study.

Using a constant-region primer and ProtoScript II reverse transcriptase, TCRbeta-specific cDNA was reverse-transcribed from 400 to 550 ng total RNA. The TCRbeta libraries were prepared through three rounds of nested multiplex PCR following a slightly modified ARM-PCR procedure. The first two PCR rounds used multiplex TRBV1-TRBV30 forward primers with a Cbeta reverse primer, each for approximately 11 cycles. Sample barcodes and Illumina adapters were attached in a final 25-cycle PCR using Deep VentR polymerase. Amplicons of 200-500 bp were gel-purified with a QIAquick gel extraction kit before sequencing. An Illumina HiSeq 2500 was used to sequence the TCRbeta amplicons with 250-bp paired-end reads. The authors' analysis ran thus. Quality trimming of reads was performed with Trimmomatic v0.33, and paired reads were merged with FLASH v1.2.11 so that full CDR3 sequences could be recovered. V, D and J germline segments were assigned to the rearranged TCRbeta sequences by MiGEC v1.2.1b. Clonotype statistics and Shannon-Wiener diversity indices were calculated with VDJtools v1.0.0. To cut down on sampling bias, every analysis after diversity analysis relied on just the 250 most abundant clonotypes from each sample. TCRdb redid the processing of the public reads, applying fastp at Q25 and MiXCR, and retained in-frame beta chains. Rows matching on CDR3 protein sequence are summarized as one entry with the most common DNA and genes. TCRdb's processing, not the authors', yielded these V and J calls. The sample profile shows fewer than 75,000 distinct CDR3 sequences; over 60% of them were found once. Together, the top ten hold 40% to 45% of the sample.

This receptor was obtained from a man in his forties with primary liver carcinoma and hepatitis B virus infection. Sequenced input: liver tumor tissue from sampling region 4. The intended sense of this specimen's cell subset or site label: tumor region T4, right-lateral pole. Recombination joined TRBV10-3 with TRBJ2-3, with TRBD2 identical over 13 junction bases. For the CDR3, the sequence is CAIGLAGADTQYF. The DNA sequence is as follows: TGTGCCATTGGACTAGCGGGAGCAGATACACAGTATTTT.